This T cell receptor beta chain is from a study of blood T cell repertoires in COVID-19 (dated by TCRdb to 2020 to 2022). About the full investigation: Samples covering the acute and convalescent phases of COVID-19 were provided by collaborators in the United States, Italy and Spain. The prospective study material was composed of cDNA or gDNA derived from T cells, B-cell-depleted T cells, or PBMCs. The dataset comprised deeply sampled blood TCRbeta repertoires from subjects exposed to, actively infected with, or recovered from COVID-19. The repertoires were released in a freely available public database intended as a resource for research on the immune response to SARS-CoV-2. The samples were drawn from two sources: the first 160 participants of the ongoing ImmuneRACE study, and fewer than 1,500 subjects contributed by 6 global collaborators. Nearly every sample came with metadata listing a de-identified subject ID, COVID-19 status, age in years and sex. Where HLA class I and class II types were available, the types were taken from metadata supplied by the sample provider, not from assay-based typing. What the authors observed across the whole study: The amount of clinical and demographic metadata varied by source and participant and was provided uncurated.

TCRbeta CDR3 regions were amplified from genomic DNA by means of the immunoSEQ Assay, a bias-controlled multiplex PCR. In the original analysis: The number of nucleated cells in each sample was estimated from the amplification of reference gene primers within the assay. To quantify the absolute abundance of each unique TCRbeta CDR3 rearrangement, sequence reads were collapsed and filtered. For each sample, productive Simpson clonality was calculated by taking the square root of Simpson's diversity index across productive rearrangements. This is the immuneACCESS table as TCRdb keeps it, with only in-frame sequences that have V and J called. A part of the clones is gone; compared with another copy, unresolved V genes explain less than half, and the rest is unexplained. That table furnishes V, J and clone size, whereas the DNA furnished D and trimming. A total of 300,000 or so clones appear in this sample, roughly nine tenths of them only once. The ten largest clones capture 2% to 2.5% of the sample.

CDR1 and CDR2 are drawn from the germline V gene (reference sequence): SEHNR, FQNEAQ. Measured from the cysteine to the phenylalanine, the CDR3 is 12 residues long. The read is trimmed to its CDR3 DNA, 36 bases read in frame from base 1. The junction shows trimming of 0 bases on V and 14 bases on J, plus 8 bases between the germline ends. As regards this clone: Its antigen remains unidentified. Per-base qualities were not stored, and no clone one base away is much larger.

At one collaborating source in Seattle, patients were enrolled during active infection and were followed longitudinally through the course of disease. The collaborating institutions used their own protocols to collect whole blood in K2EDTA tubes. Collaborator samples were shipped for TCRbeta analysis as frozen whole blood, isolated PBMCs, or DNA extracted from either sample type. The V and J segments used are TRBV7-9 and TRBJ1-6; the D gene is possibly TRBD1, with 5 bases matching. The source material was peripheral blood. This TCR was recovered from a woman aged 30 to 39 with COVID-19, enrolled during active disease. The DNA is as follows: TGTGCCAGCAGCTTAGCGCAGGGAACCCTCCACTTT. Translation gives CASSLAQGTLHF.